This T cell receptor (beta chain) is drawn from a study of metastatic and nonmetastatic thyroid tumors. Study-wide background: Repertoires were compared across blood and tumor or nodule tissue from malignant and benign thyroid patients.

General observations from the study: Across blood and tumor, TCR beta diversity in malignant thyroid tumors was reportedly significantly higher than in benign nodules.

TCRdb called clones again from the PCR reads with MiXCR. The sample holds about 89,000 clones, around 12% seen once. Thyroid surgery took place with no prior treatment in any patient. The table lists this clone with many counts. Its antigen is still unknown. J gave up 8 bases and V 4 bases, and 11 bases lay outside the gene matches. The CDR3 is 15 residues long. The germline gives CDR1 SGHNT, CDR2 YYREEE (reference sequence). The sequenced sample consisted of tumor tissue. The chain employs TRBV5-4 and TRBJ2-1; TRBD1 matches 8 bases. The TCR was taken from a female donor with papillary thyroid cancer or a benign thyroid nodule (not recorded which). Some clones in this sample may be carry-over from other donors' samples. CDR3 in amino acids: CASSLGQGAPHEQFF. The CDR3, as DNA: TGTGCCAGCAGCCTCGGACAGGGAGCGCCCCATGAGCAGTTCTTC.